Described below is a single T cell receptor beta chain sequence and its context. How the authors handled the data: Amplifying reference gene primers gave estimates of nucleated cell counts. Profiling relied on immunoSEQ multiplex PCR, and the TCRdb table lists in-frame clones only, not all of them. Clonal size and the V and J genes are those of that table, whereas D and trimming came from the DNA. This table has around 37,000 clones, around 85% appearing once. These data are taken from a study of blood T cell repertoires in COVID-19. Across the study: The origin of the acute and convalescent COVID-19 samples was the United States, Italy and Spain. T cells, B-cell-depleted T cells, or PBMCs provided the cDNA or gDNA that served as material.

The CDR3 loop spans 16 amino acids. Sequencing input: peripheral blood. The TCR was taken from a man aged 50-60 years with active COVID-19. V usage is TRBV21-1 and J usage is TRBJ2-7; the table's TRBD1 call for D was not verified on the DNA. TRBV21-1 is a pseudogene segment. Written as DNA, the CDR3 is TGTGCCAGCAGCAAAGAATGGGGACAGGCTGCGTACGAGCAGTACTTC. Protein: CASSKEWGQAAYEQYF.